A selection of T cell receptor beta chains follows, all from one sample in a study of shared clonotypes between healthy human individuals. Libraries were prepared by immunoSEQ multiplex PCR; TCRdb keeps only in-frame clonotypes and omits some of them. The repertoire holds 500,000 to 650,000 clones, around 81% seen once, with approximately 12% in the top ten. Sequenced input: PBMCs. The receptors originated from a woman between 40 and 55 years old in good health. Some clones in this sample may be carry-over from other donors' samples. Each CDR3 is given with its conserved first and last residue. D genes are given only for firm matches. Clone size, where shown, is once, few, many, or a class for clones that have expanded.

TRBJ1-1 | TRBV27 | many | NA | 15 | CASRSGGVGNTEAFF | TGTGCCAGCAGGAGCGGGGGGGTGGGGAACACTGAAGCTTTCTTT
TRBJ2-3 | TRBV5-1 | NA | NA | 14 | CASSLGGFTDTQYF | TGCGCCAGCAGCTTGGGGGGATTCACAGATACGCAGTATTTT
TRBJ2-7 | TRBV7-2 | NA | NA | 12 | CASGGQSYEQYF | TGTGCCAGCGGTGGACAGTCCTACGAGCAGTACTTC
TRBJ2-2 | TRBV9 | NA | NA | 16 | CASSVAGTAPPGELFF | TGTGCCAGCAGCGTAGCGGGGACGGCCCCTCCCGGGGAGCTGTTTTTT
TRBJ2-2 | TRBV19 | few | NA | 14 | CASSIATRSGELFF | TGTGCCAGTAGTATCGCCACTAGGAGCGGGGAGCTGTTTTTT
TRBJ2-1 | TRBV27 | NA | NA | 13 | CASSWDLDNEQFF | TGTGCCAGCAGCTGGGATCTCGACAATGAGCAGTTCTTC
TRBJ2-1 | TRBV7-2 | once | NA | 15 | CASSLDVGLYNEQFF | TGTGCCAGCAGCTTAGACGTTGGTTTGTACAATGAGCAGTTCTTC
TRBJ2-1 | TRBV5-1 | NA | NA | 15 | CASSLDRGDYNEQFF | TGCGCCAGCAGCTTGGATAGGGGGGATTACAATGAGCAGTTCTTC
TRBJ2-7 | TRBV2 | NA | NA | 15 | CASKPFRGSSYEQYF | TGTGCCAGCAAGCCTTTTCGGGGGAGCTCCTACGAGCAGTACTTC
TRBJ2-7 | TRBV28 | NA | NA | 15 | CASSFAVHRLYEQYF | TGTGCCAGCAGTTTCGCTGTACACAGGCTCTACGAGCAGTACTTC
TRBJ2-3 | TRBV27 | few | TRBD1 | 15 | CASSWGTGATDTQYF | TGTGCCAGCAGCTGGGGGACAGGGGCCACAGATACGCAGTATTTT
TRBJ2-1 | TRBV4-3 | NA | TRBD2 | 17 | CASSQEGAGGPYNEQFF | TGCGCCAGCAGCCAAGAGGGAGCGGGAGGGCCCTACAATGAGCAGTTCTTC
TRBJ2-7 | TRBV28 | NA | NA | 14 | CASSSGTQGGEQYF | TGTGCCAGCAGCTCCGGGACGCAGGGGGGAGAGCAGTACTTC
TRBJ2-5 | TRBV9 | NA | TRBD1 | 15 | CASSVEGARGETQYF | TGTGCCAGCAGCGTAGAGGGGGCCCGAGGGGAGACCCAGTACTTC
TRBJ1-2 | TRBV5-1 | NA | TRBD1 | 15 | CASRPGTGESYGYTF | TGCGCCAGCAGACCCGGGACAGGGGAGTCCTATGGCTACACCTTC
TRBJ2-7 | TRBV4-1 | NA | TRBD1 | 14 | CASSHYQGAHEQYF | TGCGCCAGCAGCCACTATCAGGGGGCCCACGAGCAGTACTTC
TRBJ2-2 | TRBV6-5 | few | NA | 14 | CASKRSRNTGELFF | TGTGCCAGCAAGCGATCGCGGAACACCGGGGAGCTGTTTTTT
TRBJ2-2 | TRBV28 | few | NA | 17 | CASSLSFGGTRAGELFF | TGTGCCAGCAGTTTATCTTTTGGGGGAACGAGGGCCGGGGAGCTGTTTTTT
TRBJ2-3 | TRBV7-9 | NA | TRBD2 | 18 | CASSSTSGLAGNTDTQYF | TGTGCCAGCAGTTCGACGTCGGGACTAGCGGGAAACACAGATACGCAGTATTTT
TRBJ1-5 | TRBV27 | NA | TRBD1 | 16 | CASSLYGQGSNQPQHF | TGTGCCAGCAGTTTATACGGACAGGGGAGCAATCAGCCCCAGCATTTT
TRBJ2-1 | TRBV7-2 | NA | TRBD2 | 16 | CASSLGSGRVVNEQFF | TGTGCCAGCAGCTTAGGGAGCGGGAGGGTAGTAAATGAGCAGTTCTTC
TRBJ2-5 | TRBV7-2 | NA | NA | 14 | CASSLVAGKETQYF | TGTGCCAGCAGCTTAGTGGCGGGAAAGGAGACCCAGTACTTC
TRBJ1-1 | TRBV19 | NA | NA | 16 | CASSIDMTRRNTEAFF | TGTGCCAGTAGTATAGACATGACAAGGCGGAACACTGAAGCTTTCTTT
TRBJ2-5 | TRBV10-1 | NA | NA | 13 | CASRRTVQETQYF | TGCGCCAGCAGAAGGACAGTCCAAGAGACCCAGTACTTC
TRBJ2-5 | TRBV5-6 | NA | NA | 13 | CASSESYQETQYF | TGTGCCAGCAGCGAAAGTTATCAAGAGACCCAGTACTTC
TRBJ2-7 | TRBV28 | NA | NA | 14 | CASSLGTTTYEQYF | TGTGCCAGCAGTTTAGGGACAACGACGTACGAGCAGTACTTC
TRBJ1-1 | TRBV7-9 | NA | NA | 15 | CASSLAKGNSPEAFF | TGTGCCAGCAGCTTAGCGAAGGGAAACAGTCCAGAAGCTTTCTTT
TRBJ1-3 | TRBV6-6 | few | NA | 15 | CASSSPRSSGNTIYF | TGTGCCAGCAGTTCACCCAGGAGCTCTGGAAACACCATATATTTT
TRBJ2-3 | TRBV18 | NA | NA | 16 | CASSLNRAASTDTQYF | TGTGCCAGCTCACTAAACAGGGCCGCTAGCACAGATACGCAGTATTTT
TRBJ1-2 | TRBV5-8 | NA | NA | 15 | CASSKGRSTYGGYTF | TGTGCCAGCAGCAAAGGACGGAGTACCTATGGTGGCTACACCTTC
TRBJ2-6 | TRBV7-6 | NA | NA | 17 | CASSRANARSGANVLTF | TGTGCCAGCTCGAGGGCGAATGCCCGCTCTGGGGCCAACGTCCTGACTTTC
TRBJ2-3 | TRBV10-3 | NA | NA | 15 | CATKDDSGGTDTQYF | TGTGCCACCAAGGACGATAGCGGAGGCACAGATACGCAGTATTTT
TRBJ2-1 | TRBV10-3 | NA | NA | 15 | CAISVRGEAYNEQFF | TGTGCCATCAGTGTTCGTGGGGAAGCCTACAATGAGCAGTTCTTC
TRBJ2-3 | TRBV28 | NA | TRBD1 | 15 | CASSSWDRGTDTQYF | TGTGCCAGCAGCTCCTGGGACAGGGGCACAGATACGCAGTATTTT
TRBJ2-1 | TRBV28 | NA | TRBD1 | 17 | CASRFAPRRGRGDEQFF | TGTGCCAGCAGATTTGCCCCGCGCAGGGGGCGTGGGGATGAGCAGTTCTTC
TRBJ2-5 | TRBV5-4 | once | NA | 16 | CASSHGASEYQETQYF | TGTGCCAGCAGCCACGGGGCTAGCGAATACCAAGAGACCCAGTACTTC
TRBJ2-5 | TRBV27 | NA | NA | 15 | CASRPLGFAAETQYF | TGTGCCAGCAGGCCCTTGGGGTTTGCCGCAGAGACCCAGTACTTC
TRBJ1-1 | TRBV7-9 | NA | TRBD1 | 13 | CASSLAGTGEAFF | TGTGCCAGCAGCTTAGCGGGGACAGGGGAAGCTTTCTTT
TRBJ2-7 | TRBV10-3 | NA | TRBD2 | 13 | CAISESGRQAEYF | TGTGCCATCAGTGAAAGCGGGAGACAAGCGGAGTACTTC
TRBJ2-7 | TRBV7-9 | NA | NA | 17 | CASSLELGGGSSYEQYF | TGTGCCAGCAGCTTAGAGTTGGGCGGTGGAAGCTCCTACGAGCAGTACTTC
TRBJ1-1 | TRBV27 | NA | TRBD1 | 15 | CASSPEGQSRTEAFF | TGTGCCAGCAGTCCAGAGGGACAGTCGCGCACTGAAGCTTTCTTT
TRBJ2-5 | TRBV11-2 | NA | TRBD2 | 13 | CASSWSGGETQYF | TGTGCCAGCAGCTGGAGCGGGGGGGAGACCCAGTACTTC
TRBJ2-1 | TRBV9 | NA | NA | 16 | CASSVAARGVGNEQFF | TGTGCCAGCAGCGTAGCGGCCCGGGGAGTCGGCAATGAGCAGTTCTTC
TRBJ2-1 | TRBV9 | NA | TRBD2 | 15 | CASSETSGTYNEQFF | TGTGCCAGCAGCGAGACTAGCGGCACCTACAATGAGCAGTTCTTC
TRBJ2-1 | TRBV4-3 | NA | TRBD2 | 15 | CASSQGTSGYNEQFF | TGCGCCAGCAGCCAAGGGACTAGCGGTTATAATGAGCAGTTCTTC